This entry describes one TCR beta chain. Its antigen remains unidentified. The CDR3 spans 14 residues. In germline, CDR1 is LNHDA, CDR2 SQIVND (reference sequence). Trimming pared 6 bases from V and 8 bases from J, leaving 16 bases between. The sample comes from a study of T cell responses to AZD1222 COVID-19 vaccine. Study outcomes and limitations: Spike as a whole was targeted by vaccine-associated CD4 TCRs, dominant at 160-218 and 743-854. Spike-specific TCR breadth and depth both grew after two AZD1222 doses.

Here immunoSEQ multiplex PCR was the method, and the copy in TCRdb shows in-frame clones only, minus some. The sample includes about 110,000 clones, more than 70% of them seen just once. The receptor's source is an adult in good health. This specimen was peripheral blood, taken on day 0 of AZD1222 vaccination. The chain uses TRBV19 and TRBJ1-4; D remains unclear. CDR3 sequence reads: CASSQIGLREKLFF. The CDR3 bases are TGTGCCAGTAGCCAGATAGGGCTGCGCGAAAAACTGTTTTTT.